These T cell receptor beta chains were read from a single sample in a study of T-cell reconstitution after alpha-beta-depleted transplantation in children. Via MiXCR, TCRdb re-called the PCR reads, giving one row per CDR3 protein. In the table there are about 350,000 distinct CDR3 sequences, about 14% of which are singletons. Here the sequenced sample was PBMCs, taken from the stem cell graft. These receptors were taken from a human donor who donated a stem cell graft to a child with Fanconi anemia. Each CDR3 is given with its conserved first and last residue. The order of the fields is J gene, clone size, V gene, D gene, CDR3 length, CDR3 protein, CDR3 DNA. The D gene is left open where the match is weak. Not all rows give a size; the values are once, few, many and, for expanded clones, a class.

>TRBJ2-1|few|TRBV5-5|NA|17
CASSLASRPAAYNEQFF
TGTGCCAGCAGCTTGGCATCCAGGCCCGCCGCCTACAATGAGCAGTTCTTC
>TRBJ1-5|NA|TRBV15|NA|13
CATSIRQNQPQHF
TGTGCCACCAGCATACGGCAGAATCAGCCCCAGCATTTT
>TRBJ1-4|many|TRBV25-1|NA|13
CASSNREGEKLFF
TGTGCCAGCAGTAACAGGGAAGGTGAAAAACTGTTTTTT
>TRBJ2-3|many|TRBV29-1|NA|14
CSVEEPRGTDTQYF
TGCAGCGTTGAAGAACCGAGAGGCACAGATACGCAGTATTTT
>TRBJ2-7|NA|TRBV29-1|NA|15
CSVEVPLRGSYEQYF
TGCAGCGTTGAAGTTCCCCTCCGGGGGTCCTACGAGCAGTACTTC
>TRBJ2-7|NA|TRBV18|NA|12
CASSPRFDEQYF
TGTGCCAGCTCACCACGTTTTGACGAGCAGTACTTC
>TRBJ2-1|few|TRBV7-6|NA|13
CASSFGSGNEQFF
TGTGCCAGCAGCTTCGGATCCGGGAATGAGCAGTTCTTC
>TRBJ2-3|NA|TRBV10-3|NA|13
CAIGGLGTDTQYF
TGTGCCATCGGCGGCCTGGGCACAGATACGCAGTATTTT
>TRBJ1-1|NA|TRBV6-5|NA|14
CASSYGELMTEAFF
TGTGCCAGCAGTTATGGGGAGTTAATGACTGAAGCTTTCTTT
>TRBJ2-1|many|TRBV4-3|TRBD1|17
CASSRAASGTAYNEQFF
TGCGCCAGCAGCCGTGCTGCCTCCGGGACAGCCTACAATGAGCAGTTCTTC
>TRBJ1-1|few|TRBV4-3|NA|14
CASSQDPVATEAFF
TGCGCCAGCAGCCAAGATCCAGTAGCCACTGAAGCTTTCTTT
>TRBJ2-7|NA|TRBV6-2/TRBV6-3|NA|11
CASSYAYEQYF
TGTGCCAGCAGTTACGCGTACGAGCAGTACTTC
>TRBJ1-1|few|TRBV6-5|TRBD1|14
CASRPGQGYTEAFF
TGTGCCAGCAGGCCGGGACAGGGGTACACTGAAGCTTTCTTT
>TRBJ1-1|few|TRBV30|TRBD1|11
CAWSLTGLAFF
TGTGCCTGGAGCCTGACAGGGTTAGCTTTCTTT
>TRBJ1-1|few|TRBV7-9|TRBD1|15
CASSAQGALGTEAFF
TGTGCCAGCAGCGCCCAGGGGGCCCTGGGCACTGAAGCTTTCTTT
>TRBJ1-2|many|TRBV12-3/TRBV12-4|TRBD1|14
CASSYTGALYTYTF
TGTGCCAGCAGTTACACAGGGGCCCTCTATACCTACACCTTC
>TRBJ2-1|few|TRBV7-2|TRBD1|18
CASSLVATGGSGYNEQFF
TGTGCCAGCAGCTTAGTCGCGACAGGGGGATCGGGATACAATGAGCAGTTCTTC
>TRBJ2-7|many|TRBV10-3|NA|12
CAIKGESYEQYF
TGTGCCATCAAGGGGGAATCCTACGAGCAGTACTTC
>TRBJ2-3|few|TRBV28|NA|15
CASSFTGLGTDTQYF
TGTGCCAGCAGTTTCACGGGGCTGGGTACAGATACGCAGTATTTT
>TRBJ1-1|few|TRBV27|NA|17
CASSLRATQLMNTEAFF
TGTGCCAGCAGTTTAAGGGCTACGCAACTTATGAACACTGAAGCTTTCTTT
>TRBJ2-1|NA|TRBV29-1|NA|13
CSVEDSFGDEQFF
TGCAGCGTTGAGGACTCCTTCGGGGATGAGCAGTTCTTC
>TRBJ2-7|NA|TRBV6-2/TRBV6-3|TRBD1|13
CASRQGSTYEQYF
TGTGCCAGTCGACAGGGCTCCACCTACGAGCAGTACTTC
>TRBJ1-3|many|TRBV3-1|NA|13
CASSQFLGDTIYF
TGTGCCAGCAGCCAATTCCTGGGCGACACCATATATTTT
>TRBJ2-2|few|TRBV7-7|NA|16
CASSPTPPGATGELFF
TGTGCCAGCAGTCCCACCCCTCCGGGAGCCACCGGGGAGCTGTTTTTT
>TRBJ2-1|many|TRBV15|TRBD2|16
CATSRDLAGAYNEQFF
TGTGCCACCAGCAGAGATCTAGCGGGGGCCTACAATGAGCAGTTCTTC
>TRBJ2-1|few|TRBV5-1|TRBD1|14
CASSTTGTENEQFF
TGCGCCAGCAGCACAACCGGGACAGAAAATGAGCAGTTCTTC
>TRBJ1-1|few|TRBV12-3/TRBV12-4|TRBD1|14
CASSRQGLRTEAFF
TGTGCCAGCAGTCGACAGGGGTTGAGGACTGAAGCTTTCTTT
>TRBJ2-3|NA|TRBV18|NA|17
CASSPRVGMRGPDTQYF
TGTGCCAGCTCACCCAGGGTCGGGATGAGGGGCCCAGATACGCAGTATTTT
>TRBJ1-2|many|TRBV3-1|NA|14
CASSQSLKSYGYTF
TGTGCCAGCAGCCAAAGCCTCAAGTCCTATGGCTACACCTTC
>TRBJ2-5|many|TRBV29-1|NA|12
CSVREGRETQYF
TGCAGCGTGCGTGAGGGAAGAGAGACCCAGTACTTC
>TRBJ2-1|many|TRBV29-1|NA|16
CSVEGGDGISYNEQFF
TGCAGCGTTGAAGGTGGGGACGGGATCTCCTACAATGAGCAGTTCTTC
>TRBJ1-5|NA|TRBV5-1|TRBD1|15
CASSATTGSNQPQHF
TGCGCCAGCAGCGCAACGACAGGGAGCAATCAGCCCCAGCATTTT
>TRBJ1-1|NA|TRBV7-8|NA|13
CASSIQVNTEAFF
TGTGCCAGCAGCATTCAAGTCAACACTGAAGCTTTCTTT
>TRBJ2-3|NA|TRBV7-9|NA|14
CASSFGPGADTQYF
TGTGCCAGCAGCTTTGGTCCGGGAGCAGATACGCAGTATTTT
>TRBJ2-5|many|TRBV4-1|TRBD2|15
CASNGGGGAKETQYF
TGCGCCAGCAACGGTGGCGGGGGGGCAAAAGAGACCCAGTACTTC
>TRBJ2-5|many|TRBV5-1|NA|13
CASSIGPRETQYF
TGCGCCAGCAGCATAGGACCTCGGGAGACCCAGTACTTC
>TRBJ1-1|few|TRBV18|NA|13
CASSPPSATEAFF
TGTGCCAGCTCACCACCTTCAGCCACTGAAGCTTTCTTT
>TRBJ2-2|NA|TRBV4-3|NA|16
CASSRRWARNTGELFF
TGCGCCAGCAGCCGAAGATGGGCCAGGAACACCGGGGAGCTGTTTTTT
>TRBJ2-5|NA|TRBV29-1|NA|12
CSVDAGGETQYF
TGCAGCGTGGATGCAGGGGGGGAGACCCAGTACTTC
>TRBJ2-3|NA|TRBV29-1|TRBD2|15
CSVGGAGGFTDTQYF
TGCAGCGTTGGAGGAGCGGGGGGATTCACAGATACGCAGTATTTT
>TRBJ2-1|NA|TRBV13|NA|14
CASSLEETVNEQFF
TGTGCCAGCAGCTTAGAGGAAACAGTTAATGAGCAGTTCTTC
>TRBJ1-1|few|TRBV6-1|NA|14
CASSPLSGAYEAFF
TGTGCCAGCAGCCCCCTGTCCGGGGCGTACGAAGCTTTCTTT
>TRBJ2-7|NA|TRBV15|NA|12
CATGDGSYEQYF
TGTGCCACAGGGGACGGCTCCTACGAGCAGTACTTC
>TRBJ1-1|NA|TRBV7-2|NA|18
CASSLGWEAGTRMVEAFF
TGTGCCAGCAGCTTAGGCTGGGAGGCGGGAACCAGAATGGTTGAAGCTTTCTTT